This record concerns one TCR beta chain sequence. The length of the CDR3 is 14 residues. The germline V gene has CDR1 SGHDN and CDR2 FVKESK. J was trimmed by 4 bases and V by 6 bases; bases with no gene match: 5. In the original processing: Counts of nucleated cells, estimated from reference gene primer amplification, were obtained. The assay was immunoSEQ multiplex PCR, and TCRdb's table has in-frame clones only and misses some. V and J calls and clone size are those listed in that table; D and trimming were worked out from the DNA. The sample lists about 150,000 clones, 65% to 90% occurring once. This sample is part of a study of blood T cell repertoires in COVID-19. Study-wide background: Both acute and convalescent COVID-19 samples were obtained from the United States, Italy and Spain. In each case, the material was cDNA or gDNA derived from T cells, B-cell-depleted T cells, or PBMCs.

The chain recombines TRBV14 with TRBJ2-5, with TRBD1 identical over 10 bases. The TCR sequence derives from an older man with acute or convalescent COVID-19. Source material: peripheral blood. The CDR3 nucleotides are TGTGCCAGCAGACGACAGGGGGCGGGAGAGACCCAGTACTTC. Protein sequence: CASRRQGAGETQYF.